This entry lists 6 T cell receptor beta chains sequenced from one sample in a study of shared T cell receptors in the human thymus. TCRdb keeps only in-frame clones here, not all; method: immunoSEQ multiplex PCR. Of some 760,000 clones in the sample, 80% to 90% are singletons; the top ten hold around 0.01%. The same specimen was also included in a second study, on human thymus T cells.

The sequenced material came from thymocytes. The receptors derive from a girl under two years old with a congenital heart defect.

The rearrangement joins TRBV6-1 to TRBJ1-1; a weak D match, TRBD1 (6 bases). V lost 2 bases to trimming and J lost 2 bases, with 21 bases between them. Germline V gene sequence: CDR1 MNHNS, CDR2 SASEGT. The CDR3 totals 18 residues. CDR3 sequence (DNA): TGTGCCAGCAGTGAACGCCTCACGACAGTACAGGGAAACACTGAAGCTTTCTTT. Translated: CASSERLTTVQGNTEAFF.

V usage is TRBV18 and J usage is TRBJ2-7; weak D call: TRBD1 (5 bases). This CDR3 region has 14 residues. The V end was cut by 6 bases, the J end by 2 bases, with 14 bases between. The germline V gene encodes CDR1 KGHSH and CDR2 LQKENI. DNA for the CDR3: TGTGCCAGCTCGTCTGACAGTACCGCCTACGAGCAGTACTTC. Translating gives CASSSDSTAYEQYF.

The rearrangement links TRBV5-5 to TRBJ1-2; 7 bases align to TRBD1. Germline V gives CDR1 SGHKS, CDR2 YYEKEE (reference sequence). J lost 2 bases, V lost 2 bases, and 0 bases had no gene match. The CDR3 runs 13 residues. The CDR3 bases are TGTGCCAGCAGCTTCAGGGGGAACTATGGCTACACCTTC. Translating gives CASSFRGNYGYTF. The full variable domain, its missing parts supplied by reference TRBV5-5 and TRBJ1-2, is DAGVTQSPTHLIKTRGQQVTLRCSPISGHKSVSWYQQVLGQGPQFIFQYYEKEERGRGNFPDRFSARQFPNYSSELNVNALLLGDSALYLCASSFRGNYGYTFGSGTRLTVV.

V is TRBV5-1 and J is TRBJ1-1; TRBD1 matches 9 bases. CDR3 length: 16 amino acids. Germline CDR1 is SGHRS and CDR2 is YFSETQ. V was pared by 4 bases and J by 4 bases, with 11 bases of the junction left unmatched. The CDR3: CASSNSDGTGSTEAFF. The CDR3 DNA reads as TGCGCCAGCAGCAACTCCGACGGGACAGGGAGCACTGAAGCTTTCTTT.

V and J are TRBV10-3 and TRBJ1-2, with 9 bases identical to TRBD1. In germline, CDR1 is ENHRY, CDR2 SYGVKD. The CDR3 consists of 18 residues. The V and J ends lost 0 bases and 4 bases, in that order; junction bases with no gene match: 12. CDR3 protein: CAISESGTGPHLFYGYTF. Written as DNA, the CDR3 is TGTGCCATCAGTGAGTCGGGGACAGGGCCACATCTGTTCTATGGCTACACCTTC.

This clone was counted a few times. This rearrangement joins TRBV5-1 to TRBJ1-3; D is ambiguous. Germline V gene lookup returns CDR1 SGHRS and CDR2 YFSETQ. The CDR3 loop spans 15 amino acids. V lost 1 base and J 0 bases, leaving 8 bases between the germline ends. The CDR3 region is CASSLRGNSGNTIYF. The CDR3 bases are TGCGCCAGCAGCTTGAGAGGGAACTCTGGAAACACCATATATTTT.